This T cell receptor beta chain was recovered during a study of blood T cells in healthy people across ages. Overall study results and limits: Per-million-T-cell TCR beta diversity fell roughly linearly with age. Aged donors had fewer naive CD4+ cells and lower diversity than long-lived donors.

The CDR3 spans 15 residues. J gave up 1 base and V 5 bases, and 5 bases lay outside the gene matches. Germline V gene data show CDR1 as MDHEN and CDR2 as SYDVKM. Ranging in age from about 6 to 100, the donors were healthy Caucasian individuals from Russia. Every sample gave at least 5 micrograms of total RNA when it was extracted. Concerning this clonotype: The antigen is undetermined.

Using a J-beta primer mix together with a sample-barcoded 5' primer, a second PCR was run for about 7 to 12 cycles. MiXCR, run by TCRdb on the 5' RACE reads, gives a single entry per CDR3 protein. The repertoire consists of 790,000 or so distinct CDR3 sequences, with 56% occurring once and the leading ten covering 25% to 30%. The chain links TRBV28 to TRBJ2-1; 7 nucleotides match TRBD2. Source material: blood. The sequence derives from a man aged 35-49 years in good health. The CDR3 is CASSSGIQSYNEQFF. The CDR3 DNA is TGTGCCAGCAGTAGCGGGATCCAGTCCTACAATGAGCAGTTCTTC.